This T cell receptor beta chain was captured by sequencing in a study of cytomegalovirus exposure and HLA in healthy donors. The V gene lost 4 bases and the J gene lost 7 bases, with 11 bases spanning the gap. Germline CDR1 reads GTSNPN; CDR2 reads SVGIG (reference sequence). The CDR3 loop spans 13 amino acids. Researchers ran the PCR with 60 Vbeta and 13 Jbeta primers. The table came from immunoSEQ multiplex PCR; TCRdb's copy has only in-frame clones and leaves some out. The sample has fewer than 65,000 clones; roughly 70% are singletons. Study observations and caveats: Some V segments could not be told apart, so they were left out, TRBV6-2 and TRBV6-3 among them. CMV antigen specificity of a few CMV-associated chains was confirmed in vitro. Accurate prediction of most subjects' HLA-A and HLA-B alleles from TCR beta sequences was reported.

Remarks on this clone: No antigen is known for it.

The sample consisted of PBMCs. This receptor was taken from a man over 45 in good health and CMV-seronegative. The V call is TRBV30, the J call TRBJ1-6; D remains unclear. The CDR3 reads CAWMGTVNSPLHF. In nucleotides, the CDR3 is TGTGCCTGGATGGGTACAGTAAATTCACCCCTCCACTTT.